The present TCR beta chain was sequenced within a study of prognosis after radiotherapy for stage I lung cancer (dated by TCRdb to the early 2020s). Looking at the study overall: Between April 2018 and 2019, around 19 stage I NSCLC patients were enrolled in Nanjing, China. Enrolled patients comprised 14 to 15 with newly diagnosed primary stage I lung tumors and several with oligometastatic NSCLC after surgical resection of the primary tumor. All patients were considered medically inoperable, owing to comorbidities in some 11 and refusal of surgery in about seven. Ages in the cohort of about a dozen men and five to seven women ranged from roughly 53 to 84 years, with a median of 74. Squamous cell carcinoma histology was identified in more than five patients, and adenocarcinoma histology was identified in about a dozen patients. Image-guided IMRT or VMAT was used to deliver SBRT in 3 to 5 fractions at a biologically effective dose of at least 100 Gy. Concurrent therapy was not administered to any patient alongside SBRT. After SBRT, distant metastases developed in about 20% of the 19 patients at a median of 7 months, while the remaining 15 patients had no significant progression. The study profiled peripheral blood TCR beta repertoires from stage I NSCLC patients before and after stereotactic body radiotherapy and related them to distant failure. A total of approximately 40 blood samples from approximately 19 patients were sequenced, with one sample obtained before and one obtained after SBRT for each patient. Beyond this particular receptor, the publication reports: The study was limited by its small cohort and short follow-up, and the findings require independent validation. A decrease in unique TCR clone counts was observed after SBRT (median 10,088 before versus about 7,200 after; Wilcoxon paired P=0.011). Post-SBRT Shannon entropy and its change from baseline were lower in patients who developed distant metastases; baseline Shannon entropy was not associated with metastases. Differences in TRBV and TRBJ usage frequencies by metastasis status were reportedly observed in two V genes at baseline and in roughly 10 V and two J genes after SBRT. No adjustment for multiple comparisons was applied to any of the reported P values. Tumor specificity of expanded TCR clones was not determined.

A history of other malignancies or of prior chemotherapy or radiotherapy was absent in all patients, and node-negative disease was shown on CT and PET/CT in all patients. Roughly 6 milliliters of peripheral venous blood were drawn into EDTA tubes at each of two time points. Ficoll-Paque Plus density-gradient centrifugation was used to isolate PBMCs. Right after collection, samples were kept at -80 degrees C until analysis. This clonotype was recorded at least ten times. Its binding antigen is unknown. No much larger clonotype is one base removed from it; base qualities were not supplied. Two rounds of multiplex PCR on genomic DNA were used to amplify the TCR beta CDR3 region. In the first round of PCR, primers specific to each TRBV and TRBJ gene were used, and the primer sequences are filed in Chinese patent CN105087789A. Universal primers were used in the second PCR round. The Roche High Pure PCR Template Preparation Kit was used to extract genomic DNA from frozen PBMCs. An Illumina HiSeq 3000 was used to sequence the libraries paired-end with 151 bp reads. As for the original processing: CutAdapt was used to remove raw reads lacking the multiplex PCR primer sequences. High-quality paired reads were merged into contigs with PEAR. By aligning each contig to reference sequences, MiXCR assigned the TRB V, D and J gene segments to that contig. CDR3 sequences were clustered by base quality and sequence similarity to remove sequencing errors. Diversity was calculated as Shannon entropy divided by the natural log of the number of productive TCR sequences. One minus Shannon entropy divided by the natural log of the number of unique clonotypes was used as the definition of clonality. Using the Youden index from ROC curves, the researchers picked the repertoire-metric cut-offs for progression-free survival, and all analyses were carried out in R 3.5.3. The public reads were reanalyzed by TCRdb: fastp trimming at Q25, MiXCR alignment, in-frame beta chains only. CDR3 protein duplicates are merged, each entry listing the most common genes and DNA. The V and J calls were not made by the authors but by TCRdb's processing. This sample lists 30,000 to 40,000 distinct CDR3 sequences; around a third were detected once. The leading ten clones occupy roughly 26% of the sample.

Germline trimming: 1 base from V, 2 bases from J; junction bases outside gene matches: 5. Reading from cysteine to phenylalanine, the CDR3 counts 17 amino acids. The entry retains the CDR3 DNA only, 51 bases that are in frame from base 1. CDR1 and CDR2, per the germline V gene, are SGHTA and FQGNSA. The starting material was PBMCs, obtained before or after stereotactic body radiation therapy (not recorded which). This clonotype was obtained from a donor of 50 years or more with non-small cell lung cancer. The rearranged segments are TRBV7-2 and TRBJ1-6; the central 7 bases match TRBD1. The CDR3 amino acid sequence is: CASSLVFQGAYNSPLHF. The sequenced DNA: TGTGCCAGCAGCTTAGTATTCCAGGGGGCCTATAATTCACCCCTCCACTTT.